These 16 T cell receptor beta chains share one sample of origin, sequenced in a study of Graves' ophthalmopathy and Graves' hyperthyroidism. Amplified TCR beta CDR3 regions were obtained using RNA transcripts as template. First-round RT-PCR with HTBI primers preceded a second-round multiplex PCR. One entry per CDR3 protein, called by TCRdb with MiXCR from the multiplex PCR reads. The data contain under 200,000 distinct CDR3 sequences, over 35% of them singletons. The sequenced material came from peripheral blood. The origin of the receptors is a woman in her 40s with Graves' ophthalmopathy.

The sample holds many counts of this clonotype. V usage is TRBV15 and J usage is TRBJ2-5; 7 bases fit TRBD2. V lost 0 bases to trimming and J lost 5 bases; unmatched junction nucleotides: 3. The CDR3 consists of 14 residues. Germline values: CDR1 LNHNV, CDR2 YYDKDF (reference sequence). The CDR3 loop is CATSRDRGGETQYF. CDR3 DNA: TGTGCCACCAGCAGAGATAGGGGAGGGGAGACCCAGTACTTC. The variable domain in full, completed from reference TRBV15 and TRBJ2-5, reads DAMVIQNPRYQVTQFGKPVTLSCSQTLNHNVMYWYQQKSSQAPKLLFHYYDKDFNNEADTPDNFQSRRPNTSFCFLDIRSPGLGDTAMYLCATSRDRGGETQYFGPGTRLLVL.

The chain links TRBV6-1 to TRBJ1-6, with D possibly matching TRBD1 (6 bases). The CDR3 is 18 amino acids. V dropped 5 bases and J dropped 2 bases, with 19 bases sitting between them. The germline V gene encodes CDR1 MNHNS and CDR2 SASEGT. The CDR3 nucleotides read TGTGCCAGCAGTCGGACAGACCCTTGGTTGACCTATAATTCACCCCTCCACTTT. It translates to CASSRTDPWLTYNSPLHF.

The chain recombines TRBV6-2 or TRBV6-3 with TRBJ1-2; 10 bases agree with TRBD1. There are 14 residues in the CDR3. CDR1 and CDR2 from the germline V gene are MNHEY and SVGEGT. The V gene end was trimmed by 10 bases and the J gene end by 6 bases; junction bases not matched to a gene: 11. The CDR3 loop is CATSRTGGLNGYTF. The CDR3 DNA reads TGTGCCACGTCCCGGACAGGGGGGTTAAATGGCTACACCTTC.

This clonotype came up many times. This chain uses TRBV12-3 or TRBV12-4 with TRBJ1-5; D is ambiguous. V was pared by 5 bases and J by 1 base, with 18 bases between. The CDR3 length is 17 residues. CDR3 loop: CASSPNTGFRSNQPQHF. The CDR3 DNA sequence: TGTGCCAGCAGTCCCAATACCGGGTTTCGCAGCAATCAGCCCCAGCATTTT.

The chain recombines TRBV6-2 or TRBV6-3 with TRBJ1-2; 8 nucleotides align to TRBD1. The J segment lost 3 bases and the V segment lost 6 bases, leaving 3 bases of the junction unmatched. This CDR3 region has 13 residues. Germline CDR1 reads MNHEY; CDR2 reads SVGEGT. The CDR3 reads CASRTTGDYGYTF. The DNA of the CDR3 is TGTGCCAGCAGAACGACAGGGGACTATGGCTACACCTTC.

This clonotype was recorded many times. The J gene is TRBJ1-6, the V gene TRBV28; D perhaps matches TRBD1 (6 bases). The germline V gene has CDR1 MDHEN and CDR2 SYDVKM. The CDR3 is 15 residues long. The V and J ends lost 6 bases and 5 bases respectively, with 14 bases between them. The CDR3 sequence is CASSAQGRDNSPLHF. The CDR3, as DNA: TGTGCCAGCAGCGCCCAGGGGCGCGATAATTCACCCCTCCACTTT.

The chain employs TRBV30 and TRBJ1-1, with 8 bases that match TRBD1. The CDR3 has 13 amino acids. The V and J ends lost 4 bases and 8 bases, in that order; junction bases with no gene match: 9. Germline CDR1 is GTSNPN and CDR2 is SVGIG (reference sequence). The CDR3 sequence: CAWMSGTGQEAFF. CDR3 sequence (DNA): TGTGCCTGGATGTCCGGGACAGGACAAGAAGCTTTCTTT.

V gene TRBV20-1 combines with J gene TRBJ1-2; D perhaps matches TRBD1 (6 bases). The germline gives CDR1 DFQATT, CDR2 SNEGSKA (reference sequence). The CDR3 is 11 amino acids. V gave up 5 bases and J gave up 5 bases, with 9 bases separating them. CDR3 bases: TGCAGTGCTTCCGGACAGTATGGCTACACCTTC. Its protein product is CSASGQYGYTF.

The CDR3 sequence is CSAPHGTGDLEQYF. DNA of the CDR3: TGCAGTGCTCCCCACGGGACAGGGGACCTCGAGCAGTACTTC. The J gene is TRBJ2-7, the V gene TRBV20-1; 10 bases line up with TRBD1. Trimming removed 5 bases from V and 6 bases from J; junction bases left unmatched: 10. Germline V gene data show CDR1 as DFQATT and CDR2 as SNEGSKA (reference sequence). This CDR3 spans 14 amino acids.

The gene calls are TRBV25-1 and TRBJ2-7; a weak D match, TRBD2 (7 bases). CDR1 is MGHDK and CDR2 is SYGVNS in the germline V gene. The CDR3 extends over 14 amino acids. Trimming removed 8 bases from V and 3 bases from J, with 17 bases in between. The CDR3 reads CASLPGGGDYEQYF. Here the CDR3 DNA reads TGTGCCAGCCTCCCTGGAGGGGGGGACTACGAGCAGTACTTC.

This chain connects TRBV2 to TRBJ1-2, with 7 bases identical to TRBD1. Germline CDR1 SNHLY, CDR2 FYNNEI. V lost 2 bases and J lost 2; bases outside the gene matches: 2. There are 14 residues in the CDR3. CDR3 sequence: CASSERQGNYGYTF. The CDR3 nucleotides are TGTGCCAGCAGTGAACGACAGGGAAACTATGGCTACACCTTC.

This clonotype has a count of ten or more. This chain joins TRBV6-5 and TRBJ1-2, with 10 bases fitting TRBD1. The germline V gene encodes CDR1 MNHEY and CDR2 SVGAGI. V shed 2 bases, J shed 3 bases, and the junction held 3 bases outside the gene matches. The CDR3 runs to 15 residues. The CDR3 protein is CASSYEDRGDYGYTF. DNA of the CDR3: TGTGCCAGCAGTTACGAGGACAGGGGGGACTATGGCTACACCTTC.

Many counts were recorded for this clonotype. The V gene is TRBV6-2 or TRBV6-3, the J gene TRBJ2-7; 9 nucleotides agree with TRBD1. With V trimmed by 7 bases and J by 3 bases, 7 bases remained unmatched. Per the germline V gene, CDR1 is MNHEY and CDR2 is SVGEGT. The CDR3 length is 14 residues. The CDR3 coding sequence is TGTGCCAGCATTGGACAGGGGCCGGACTACGAGCAGTACTTC. Amino acids: CASIGQGPDYEQYF.

The sample holds many counts of this clonotype. V and J are TRBV6-2 or TRBV6-3 and TRBJ2-2, with 11 bases fitting TRBD2. V was clipped by 8 bases and J by 7 bases; unmatched bases: 6. Germline CDR1 reads MNHEY; CDR2 reads SVGEGT. The CDR3 is 14 residues long. The CDR3 coding sequence is TGTGCCAGCCGTACTAGCGGGAGTGACGGGGAGCTGTTTTTT. Translating it yields CASRTSGSDGELFF.

The chain has TRBV6-2 or TRBV6-3 and TRBJ2-7; 7 bases map to TRBD1. Germline lookup yields CDR1 MNHEY and CDR2 SVGEGT. Unmatched junction bases numbered 13, after V lost 2 bases and J lost 6 bases. The CDR3 runs 16 residues. CDR3 region: CASSYGTASLGGEQYF. CDR3 sequence (DNA): TGTGCCAGCAGTTACGGGACAGCCTCCCTTGGGGGCGAGCAGTACTTC.

This CDR3 is CASSFAGSSYEQYF. The CDR3 DNA reads as TGTGCCAGCAGTTTCGCAGGAAGCTCCTACGAGCAGTACTTC. The chain has TRBV12-3 or TRBV12-4 and TRBJ2-7; D gene ambiguous. The CDR3 runs 14 residues. Trimming cost V 3 bases and J 0 bases, with 9 bases left between them.